This TCR beta chain was sequenced for a study of chemoradiotherapy in HPV16-positive cancers. Whole-study context: A couple of HPV16-positive patients' cells yielded candidate HPV-specific clones and common motifs.

Sequencing was performed with immunoSEQ multiplex PCR; in TCRdb, only in-frame clones are kept and a portion is missing. Counted here are about 15,000 clones, around nine tenths occurring once; the ten biggest clones make up 3.5% to 4.5%. The CDR3 runs to 16 residues. The V and J ends lost 2 bases and 1 base respectively, with 12 bases between them. CDR1 SGHRS and CDR2 YFSETQ come from the germline V gene. The count of this clone is one. Sequenced here: tumor tissue, sampled from a patient who underwent chemoradiotherapy. The sequence was obtained from a human donor with HPV-associated anogenital cancer. The chain has TRBV5-1 and TRBJ2-2; D is unresolved. The CDR3 loop reads CASSFPEPGNTGELFF. DNA of the CDR3: TGCGCCAGCAGCTTCCCGGAACCGGGGAACACCGGGGAGCTGTTTTTT. Full variable domain (missing parts from reference TRBV5-1 and TRBJ2-2): KAGVTQTPRYLIKTRGQQVTLSCSPISGHRSVSWYQQTPGQGLQFLFEYFSETQRNKGNFPGRFSGRQFSNSRSEMNVSTLELGDSALYLCASSFPEPGNTGELFFGEGSRLTVL.